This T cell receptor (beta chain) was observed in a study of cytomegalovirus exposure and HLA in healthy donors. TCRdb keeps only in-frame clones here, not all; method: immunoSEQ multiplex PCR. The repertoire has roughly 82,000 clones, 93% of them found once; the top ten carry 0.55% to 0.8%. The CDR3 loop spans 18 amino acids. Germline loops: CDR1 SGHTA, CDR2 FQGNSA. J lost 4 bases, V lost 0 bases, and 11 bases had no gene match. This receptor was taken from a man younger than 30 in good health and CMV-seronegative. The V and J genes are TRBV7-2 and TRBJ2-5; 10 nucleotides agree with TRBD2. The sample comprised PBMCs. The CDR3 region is CASSLAPTSGPNGETQYF. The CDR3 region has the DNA TGTGCCAGCAGCTTAGCGCCGACTAGCGGGCCCAATGGAGAGACCCAGTACTTC. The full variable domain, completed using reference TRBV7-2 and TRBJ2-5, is GAGVSQSPSNKVTEKGKDVELRCDPISGHTALYWYRQSLGQGLEFLIYFQGNSAPDKSGLPSDRFSAERTGGSVSTLTIQRTQQEDSAVYLCASSLAPTSGPNGETQYFGPGTRLLVL.